The rows below give T cell receptor beta chains drawn from one sample of a study of cytomegalovirus exposure and HLA in healthy donors. Assay used: immunoSEQ multiplex PCR; TCRdb lists only in-frame clones, some missing. Here the sample table reports 200,000 to 250,000 clones. Material: PBMCs. The origin of the receptors is a girl aged 2 to 9 in good health and CMV-seropositive. The conserved cysteine and the conserved F or W are not part of the CDR3 here.

j_gene: TRBJ2-2
v_gene: TRBV6-4
CDR3aa: ASSRGSGTGELF

j_gene: TRBJ1-5
v_gene: TRBV27
CDR3aa: ASSRGGEIQPQH

j_gene: TRBJ2-5
v_gene: TRBV6-5
CDR3aa: AIGQGSETQY

j_gene: TRBJ2-5
v_gene: TRBV6-5
CDR3aa: ASSPWAGTQY

j_gene: TRBJ2-2
v_gene: TRBV5-1
CDR3aa: ASSLASRGRNGELF

j_gene: TRBJ2-7
v_gene: TRBV2
CDR3aa: ASSKGLAGDYEQY

j_gene: TRBJ1-4
v_gene: TRBV6-1
CDR3aa: ASMAHGTGNEKLF

j_gene: TRBJ2-3
v_gene: TRBV11-2
CDR3aa: ASSLKRLTTDTQY

j_gene: TRBJ2-2
v_gene: TRBV7-8
CDR3aa: ASSLNTGELF

j_gene: TRBJ2-2
v_gene: TRBV5-5
CDR3aa: ASSTPGQVPGELF

j_gene: TRBJ2-1
v_gene: TRBV5-6
CDR3aa: ASSLSPLLAGAYNEQF

j_gene: TRBJ2-1
v_gene: TRBV5-6
CDR3aa: ASGSGTTIYNEQF

j_gene: TRBJ2-7
v_gene: TRBV6-1
CDR3aa: ASSEIASGRGNYEQY

j_gene: TRBJ1-2
v_gene: TRBV11-2
CDR3aa: ASSTEGYGYT

j_gene: TRBJ2-3
v_gene: TRBV7-9
CDR3aa: ASSRELDTQY

j_gene: TRBJ2-3
v_gene: TRBV28
CDR3aa: ASSMRDAADTQY

j_gene: TRBJ2-7
v_gene: TRBV28
CDR3aa: ASSLDPHSGSTDYEQY

j_gene: TRBJ2-4
v_gene: TRBV4-2
CDR3aa: ASSLVAKNIQY

j_gene: TRBJ2-1
v_gene: TRBV28
CDR3aa: ASKLAGSSYNEQF

j_gene: TRBJ2-5
v_gene: TRBV7-9
CDR3aa: ASSLGHWTGKRSEETQY

j_gene: TRBJ2-7
v_gene: TRBV27
CDR3aa: ASSLGGDEQY

j_gene: TRBJ2-1
v_gene: TRBV29-1
CDR3aa: SVEPGSSLYNEQF

j_gene: TRBJ2-3
v_gene: TRBV5-1
CDR3aa: ASSLPADTQY

j_gene: TRBJ1-3
v_gene: TRBV7-9
CDR3aa: ASSARVVSGNTIY

j_gene: TRBJ2-7
v_gene: TRBV7-9
CDR3aa: ASSHPSGNRHEQY

j_gene: TRBJ2-7
v_gene: TRBV2
CDR3aa: ASELAPSSYEQY

j_gene: TRBJ2-2
v_gene: TRBV2
CDR3aa: ASDRGQGNTGELF

j_gene: TRBJ2-4
v_gene: TRBV19
CDR3aa: ASSIPTSKNIQY

j_gene: TRBJ2-3
v_gene: TRBV28
CDR3aa: ASSSPSALTDTQY

j_gene: TRBJ2-5
v_gene: TRBV27
CDR3aa: ASSPRTYQETQY

j_gene: TRBJ2-6
v_gene: TRBV28
CDR3aa: ASSLGQGAAGANVLT

j_gene: TRBJ2-1
v_gene: TRBV7-2
CDR3aa: ASSPLAGVGEQF

j_gene: TRBJ1-2
v_gene: TRBV27
CDR3aa: ASSLGGSYGYT

j_gene: TRBJ2-7
v_gene: TRBV5-1
CDR3aa: ASSDGLAKYEQY

j_gene: TRBJ2-7
v_gene: TRBV28
CDR3aa: ASRTQQGAYEQY

j_gene: TRBJ1-2
v_gene: TRBV15
CDR3aa: ATSRDLQNYGYT

j_gene: TRBJ2-2
v_gene: TRBV11-3
CDR3aa: ASSLGWGHANTGELF

j_gene: TRBJ1-5
v_gene: TRBV5-8
CDR3aa: ASSLKGERNQPQH

j_gene: TRBJ2-6
v_gene: TRBV11-2
CDR3aa: ASSLTSGRSSGANVLT

j_gene: TRBJ1-1
v_gene: TRBV6-1
CDR3aa: ASNPSRIEAF

j_gene: TRBJ2-1
v_gene: TRBV27
CDR3aa: ASSEFRGNPYNEQF

j_gene: TRBJ2-7
v_gene: TRBV27
CDR3aa: ASSSLAADSYEQY

j_gene: TRBJ2-5
v_gene: TRBV5-5
CDR3aa: ASSPKGGLEETQY

j_gene: TRBJ1-3
v_gene: TRBV5-4
CDR3aa: ASSLQNTIY

j_gene: TRBJ2-7
v_gene: TRBV27
CDR3aa: ASSYTGTGNEQY

j_gene: TRBJ2-1
v_gene: TRBV10-3
CDR3aa: AIGTGGNEQF

j_gene: TRBJ2-7
v_gene: TRBV7-3
CDR3aa: ASSPGQGVEQY

j_gene: TRBJ2-5
v_gene: TRBV29-1
CDR3aa: SVGQGQETQY

j_gene: TRBJ1-5
v_gene: TRBV28
CDR3aa: ASSLLGRASNQPQH

j_gene: TRBJ1-4
v_gene: TRBV4-1
CDR3aa: ASSQVARLEKLF

j_gene: TRBJ2-1
v_gene: TRBV6-1
CDR3aa: ASTWTAGYNEQF

j_gene: TRBJ2-1
v_gene: TRBV9
CDR3aa: ASSVTRIADEQF